Below are 17 T cell receptor beta chains sequenced from a single sample in a study of blood T cells in healthy people across ages. The authors ran a second PCR of 7 to 11 cycles using a sample-barcoded 5' primer and a J-beta primer mix. TCRdb reprocessed the 5' RACE reads via MiXCR and lists one record per CDR3 protein. This sample has about 730,000 distinct CDR3 sequences, with about 42% found just once. The sequencing input was blood. These receptors originate from a woman aged 55 to 70 in good health.

The chain carries TRBV6-2 or TRBV6-3 and TRBJ2-3; D is possibly TRBD1 (5 bases). The CDR3 contains 17 residues. V was pared by 6 bases and J by 0 bases, with 19 bases between. Germline-derived CDR1 and CDR2 are MNHEY and SVGEGT. The CDR3 coding sequence is TGTGCCAGCAGCCAGCGACAGAACTACCGCAGCACAGATACGCAGTATTTT. Its protein product is CASSQRQNYRSTDTQYF.

This chain uses TRBV10-3 with TRBJ1-2, with D uncertain. The CDR3 sequence is 14 residues long. CDR1 is ENHRY and CDR2 is SYGVKD in the germline V gene. The V gene lost 2 bases and the J gene lost 4 bases, with 11 bases spanning the gap. CDR3 in DNA: TGTGCCATCAGTGAGGAGGGAAACTCCTATGGCTACACCTTC. Translated, it gives CAISEEGNSYGYTF.

The CDR3 here is CASSLVQTNSYEQYF. CDR3 coding DNA: TGTGCCAGCAGCTTGGTCCAGACTAATTCCTACGAGCAGTACTTC. The chain joins TRBV5-6 to TRBJ2-7, with a weak D call TRBD2 (5 bases). This CDR3 spans 15 amino acids. V was cut by 0 bases and J by 1 base, with 11 bases left in between. CDR1 and CDR2 (germline): SGHDT, YYEEEE.

A word on this clonotype: This sequence may be a read error, since a much larger clone differs from it by one base. This chain uses TRBV7-3 with TRBJ2-7; TRBD2 agrees at 10 bases. The CDR3 has 14 residues. With 8 bases clipped from V and 7 bases from J, the junction kept 11 bases outside the gene matches. CDR1 is SGHTA and CDR2 is FQGTGA in the germline V gene. Here the CDR3 reads CASRPSSGSGEQYF. DNA of the CDR3: TGTGCCAGCCGCCCATCTAGCGGGAGCGGTGAGCAGTACTTC.

V usage is TRBV9 and J usage is TRBJ2-1, with 9 bases matching TRBD2. The CDR3 runs 16 residues. Trimming cost V 4 bases and J 2 bases; bases outside gene matches: 7. Germline V gene sequence: CDR1 SGDLS, CDR2 YYNGEE. The CDR3: CASSPRGGGAYNEQFF. The CDR3 DNA reads as TGTGCCAGCAGCCCGAGAGGCGGGGGGGCCTACAATGAGCAGTTCTTC. Supplemented by reference TRBV9 and TRBJ2-1, the full variable domain reads DSGVTQTPKHLITATGQRVTLRCSPRSGDLSVYWYQQSLDQGLQFLIQYYNGEERAKGNILERFSAQQFPDLHSELNLSSLELGDSALYFCASSPRGGGAYNEQFFGPGTRLTVL.

This clonotype was detected a few times. V gene TRBV28 combines with J gene TRBJ2-1; D possibly uses TRBD1 or TRBD2 (5 bases each). Trimming removed 5 bases at V and 0 bases at J, with 14 bases between. Germline V lookup: CDR1 MDHEN, CDR2 SYDVKM. The CDR3 is made up of 16 amino acids. CDR3 nucleotides: TGTGCCAGCAGTACAACGGGGCGCGGCTCCTACAATGAGCAGTTCTTC. This encodes CASSTTGRGSYNEQFF. Using reference TRBV28 and TRBJ2-1 for the parts outside the CDR3, the full variable domain is DVKVTQSSRYLVKRTGEKVFLECVQDMDHENMFWYRQDPGLGLRLIYFSYDVKMKEKGDIPEGYSVSREKKERFSLILESASTNQTSMYLCASSTTGRGSYNEQFFGPGTRLTVL.

V gene TRBV28 combines with J gene TRBJ2-1; TRBD1 matches at 9 bases. The CDR3 consists of 15 residues. The V and J ends lost 7 bases and 6 bases, in that order; junction bases with no gene match: 10. Looked up from germline, CDR1 is MDHEN and CDR2 is SYDVKM. The CDR3 DNA is TGTGCCAGCACTCAACCGGGACAGGGACCCAATGAGCAGTTCTTC. It encodes CASTQPGQGPNEQFF.

This sequence joins TRBV9 and TRBJ1-2, with 9 bases that match TRBD1. The CDR3 runs 13 residues. Germline loops: CDR1 SGDLS, CDR2 YYNGEE. With 3 bases clipped from V and 7 bases from J, the junction kept 4 bases outside the gene matches. The CDR3 sequence is CASSDGTGFGYTF. CDR3 nucleotide sequence: TGTGCCAGCAGCGACGGGACAGGGTTTGGCTACACCTTC.

The chain uses TRBV20-1 and TRBJ2-3; D gene uncertain. V was cut by 0 bases and J by 4 bases, with 17 bases left in between. Germline CDR1 DFQATT, CDR2 SNEGSKA (reference sequence). This CDR3 spans 16 amino acids. CDR3 DNA sequence: TGCAGTGCTAGAGATCTATCCGAAAAAAGAGCAGATACGCAGTATTTT. Its protein product is CSARDLSEKRADTQYF.

Details on this clonotype: The CDR3 end shows no conserved phenylalanine or tryptophan, and so a read error is likely. The rearrangement uses TRBV2 and TRBJ1-2; tentatively, D is TRBD1 (5 bases). CDR3 length: 18 amino acids. V lost 7 bases and J lost 6, with 30 bases in between. CDR1 SNHLY and CDR2 FYNNEI come from the germline V gene. Here the CDR3 DNA reads TGTGCCAGCACCTGGGGGAGCGTAGGGCCACCCCGGGACCATGGCTACACCTTA. This sequence encodes CASTWGSVGPPRDHGYTL.

This clonotype was observed many times. This sequence joins TRBV6-2 or TRBV6-3 and TRBJ2-7; 10 bases are shared with TRBD2. Germline V CDR1 and CDR2: MNHEY, SVGEGT. The CDR3 is 13 amino acids. Losses at the gene ends were 8 bases for V and 0 bases for J; bases not matched to a gene: 1. The CDR3 loop reads CASRTSGSYEQYF. The CDR3 DNA reads TGTGCCAGCCGGACTAGCGGCTCCTACGAGCAGTACTTC.

In the case of this clonotype: At one end, the junction sequence differs from germline, possibly due to a read error. The DNA of the CDR3 is TGTGCCAGCAGCTTAGTGGGACAGGGGGCCAGTTTAAATCCGCCCCAGCATTTT. Encoded protein: CASSLVGQGASLNPPQHF. The chain has TRBV7-2 and TRBJ1-5; 12 nucleotides line up with TRBD1. The CDR3 sequence is 18 residues long. The germline gives CDR1 SGHTA, CDR2 FQGNSA.

This clonotype showed up many times. V is TRBV7-3 and J is TRBJ1-2; 8 bases fit TRBD1. The CDR3 loop spans 13 amino acids. V trimming: 5 bases; J trimming: 3 bases; junction bases outside the gene matches: 2. Germline CDR1 reads SGHTA; CDR2 reads FQGTGA. The CDR3 nucleotides read TGTGCCAGCAGCCCGACAGGGGACTATGGCTACACCTTC. Translating gives CASSPTGDYGYTF. The complete variable domain, with remaining parts taken from reference TRBV7-3 and TRBJ1-2, reads GAGVSQTPSNKVTEKGKYVELRCDPISGHTALYWYRQSLGQGPEFLIYFQGTGAADDSGLPNDRFFAVRPEGSVSTLKIQRTERGDSAVYLCASSPTGDYGYTFGSGTRLTVV.

This clonotype showed up just once. CDR3 DNA sequence: TGTGCCAGCAGCCGGGGGGAGGGGTATGGCTACACCTTC. This sequence encodes CASSRGEGYGYTF. V gene TRBV2 combines with J gene TRBJ1-2; D is perhaps TRBD1 (5 bases). Between the trimmed V and J ends, which lost 6 bases and 5 bases, there was a span of 13 bases. The CDR3 has 13 amino acids. Germline V lookup: CDR1 SNHLY, CDR2 FYNNEI.

This chain links TRBV7-8 with TRBJ2-3; the D gene is possibly TRBD1 (5 bases). Germline V gene sequence: CDR1 SGHVS, CDR2 FQNEAQ. The CDR3 totals 14 residues. V lost 7 bases and J lost 3, with 14 bases in between. The CDR3 spells CASIRGVWTDTQYF. The CDR3 nucleotides read TGTGCCAGCATTAGGGGCGTATGGACAGATACGCAGTATTTT.

This clonotype was detected only a few times. This chain joins TRBV5-1 and TRBJ2-7, with TRBD2 matching 7 bases. The CDR3 consists of 15 residues. Germline V lookup: CDR1 SGHRS, CDR2 YFSETQ. V gave up 0 bases and J gave up 0 bases; unmatched junction bases: 3. CDR3 protein: CASSLGSGTSYEQYF. The CDR3 coding sequence is TGCGCCAGCAGCTTGGGAAGCGGGACCTCCTACGAGCAGTACTTC.

This clonotype was seen at least ten times. The chain couples TRBV12-3 or TRBV12-4 to TRBJ2-1; no firm D call. The CDR3 runs to 13 residues. Deletions cut 3 bases from V and 3 bases from J, with 6 bases between. The CDR3 region has the DNA TGTGCCAGCAGTTTGGTCAGCTACAATGAGCAGTTCTTC. Translation gives CASSLVSYNEQFF.